Detailed here is one TCR beta chain. What it binds is unknown. Germline-derived CDR1 and CDR2 are MDHEN and SYDVKM. CDR3 size: 14 residues. The V gene end was trimmed by 6 bases and the J gene end by 2 bases; junction bases not matched to a gene: 5. The data were obtained in a study of cytomegalovirus exposure and HLA in healthy donors. For the study at large: Sequencing of about 179 million T cells in an earlier analysis found 95 million to 120 million unique TCR beta sequences. General study results and limits: One cluster of highly shared sequence variants probably arose as a sequencing artifact. High specificity and sensitivity for cytomegalovirus status were reported for the classifier.

Primers: 60 Vbeta forward and 13 Jbeta reverse. Profiled with immunoSEQ multiplex PCR; TCRdb holds only in-frame clones, not every one. The sample holds approximately 210,000 clones; about 85% are singletons and the top ten take 1.6%. These donors counted as nominally healthy when sampled, but unrecorded immune exposures were likely. Sequenced input: PBMCs. The clonotype originates from a woman in her fifties or sixties in good health and CMV-seronegative. The rearrangement links TRBV28 to TRBJ1-1; 8 bases fit TRBD1. The CDR3 spells CASSLTGVNTEAFF. The DNA of the CDR3 is TGTGCCAGCAGCCTGACAGGGGTAAACACTGAAGCTTTCTTT.